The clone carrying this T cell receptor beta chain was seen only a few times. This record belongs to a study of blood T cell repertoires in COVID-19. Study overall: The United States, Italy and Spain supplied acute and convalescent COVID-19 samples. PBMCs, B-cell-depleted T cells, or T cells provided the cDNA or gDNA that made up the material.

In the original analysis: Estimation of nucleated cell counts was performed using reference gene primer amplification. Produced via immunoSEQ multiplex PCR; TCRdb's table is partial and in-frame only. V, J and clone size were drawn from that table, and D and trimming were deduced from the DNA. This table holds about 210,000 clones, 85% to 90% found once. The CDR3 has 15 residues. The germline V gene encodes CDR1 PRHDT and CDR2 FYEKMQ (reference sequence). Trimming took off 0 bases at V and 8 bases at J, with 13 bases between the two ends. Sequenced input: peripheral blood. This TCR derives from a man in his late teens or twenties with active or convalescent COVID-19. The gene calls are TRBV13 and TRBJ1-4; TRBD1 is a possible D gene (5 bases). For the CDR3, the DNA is TGTGCCAGCAGCTTAGGCCAGGGCGGTCGGGAAAAACTGTTTTTT. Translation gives CASSLGQGGREKLFF. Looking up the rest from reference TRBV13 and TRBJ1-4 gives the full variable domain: AAGVIQSPRHLIKEKRETATLKCYPIPRHDTVYWYQQGPGQDPQFLISFYEKMQSDKGSIPDRFSAQQFSDYHSELNMSSLELGDSALYFCASSLGQGGREKLFFGSGTQLSVL.